The 28 T cell receptor beta chains below all came from one sample that was sequenced in a study of post-analysis software for immune sequencing data. Overall study findings and caveats: Included in a set of five TRBV segments more frequent in patients than controls were TRBV5-6, TRBV5-1 and TRBV20-1.

Unique molecular identifiers featured in each of the TCR beta cDNA libraries. TCRdb independently ran MiXCR on the PCR reads; one entry per CDR3 protein. In the table there are hundreds of thousands of distinct CDR3 sequences, about 57% of which are singletons. These TCRs are of unknown antigen specificity. The sequencing input was blood. The receptors were sampled from a girl aged 5-17 years with multiple sclerosis.

DNA of the CDR3: TGTGCCAGCTCAAGGACAGGGGGCGCCCCGGGGACTGAAGCTTTCTTT. The encoded protein is CASSRTGGAPGTEAFF. The rearrangement links TRBV18 to TRBJ1-1; 11 positions agree with TRBD1. This CDR3 has 16 residues. The V and J ends lost 5 bases and 5 bases, in that order; junction bases with no gene match: 10. Germline lookup yields CDR1 KGHSH and CDR2 LQKENI.

The rearrangement joins TRBV15 to TRBJ1-5, with 10 positions matching TRBD1. Trimming at V came to 0 bases and at J to 4 bases, leaving 9 bases not matched to a gene. This CDR3 spans 18 amino acids. CDR1 is LNHNV, CDR2 YYDKDF, per germline (reference sequence). CDR3 sequence reads: CATSRDYGAGQGNQPQHF. DNA for the CDR3: TGTGCCACCAGCAGAGATTACGGAGCGGGACAGGGGAATCAGCCCCAGCATTTT.

The rearrangement links TRBV29-1 to TRBJ2-7, with 16 bases matching TRBD2. Unmatched junction bases numbered 6, after V lost 4 bases and J lost 3 bases. The germline V gene has CDR1 SQVTM and CDR2 ANQGSEA. CDR3 length equals 16 residues. CDR3 in amino acids: CSVAGTSGRAVYEQYF. The CDR3 DNA follows: TGCAGCGTTGCCGGGACTAGCGGGAGGGCCGTCTACGAGCAGTACTTC.

The chain has TRBV7-2 and TRBJ1-4; no firm D call. Trimming removed 5 bases at V and 5 bases at J, with 12 bases between. The CDR3 runs 14 residues. Per germline, CDR1 SGHTA and CDR2 FQGNSA. The CDR3 DNA reads as TGTGCCAGCAGCCTCGGTGAGGGAAATGAAAAACTGTTTTTT. Protein: CASSLGEGNEKLFF.

The chain has TRBV5-1 and TRBJ2-5; the D call may be TRBD1 or TRBD2 (7 bases each). The J call may be faulty, since TRBJ2-7 better matches the DNA end. Looked up from germline, CDR1 is SGHRS and CDR2 is YFSETQ. CDR3 size: 14 residues. The CDR3 nucleotides read TGCGCCAGCAGCTGGGAGGGGGCACACTACGAGCAGTACTTC. It specifies CASSWEGAHYEQYF.

This clonotype was counted a few times. This sequence joins TRBV4-1 and TRBJ2-1, with 9 bases fitting TRBD2. V lost 0 bases and J lost 4; bases outside the gene matches: 7. The germline V gene has CDR1 MGHRA and CDR2 YSYEKL. CDR3 length equals 17 residues. CDR3 nucleotides: TGCGCCAGCAGCCAAGAAGGAACCAGCGGGGGGTACAATGAGCAGTTCTTC. It specifies CASSQEGTSGGYNEQFF.

This clonotype was recorded only once. Sequence at one end of the junction differs from germline and may be a read error. This sequence joins TRBV7-9 and TRBJ2-7; TRBD1 matches 8 bases. The CDR3 extends over 17 amino acids. Germline V gives CDR1 SEHNR, CDR2 FQNEAQ (reference sequence). CDR3 in DNA: TGTGCCAGCAGCTTTATCCGCAGGGGGCGCGTATCAGAGACCCAGTATTTC. Its translation: CASSFIRRGRVSETQYF.

V usage is TRBV29-1 and J usage is TRBJ1-5; 7 bases align to TRBD1. CDR1 SQVTM and CDR2 ANQGSEA come from the germline V gene. This CDR3 is built from 12 residues. Trimming took 6 bases from V and 4 from J; bases not matched to a gene: 3. CDR3 DNA: TGCAGCGTACGGGACAGTAATCAGCCCCAGCATTTT. This sequence encodes CSVRDSNQPQHF.

This chain joins TRBV29-1 and TRBJ2-6; 12 bases are a match to TRBD2. Germline V CDR1 and CDR2: SQVTM, ANQGSEA. CDR3 size: 17 residues. The trim removed 5 bases at V and 4 bases at J, leaving 9 bases unmatched. CDR3 loop: CSVRASGGVIGANVLTF. DNA for the CDR3: TGCAGCGTTCGGGCTAGCGGGGGGGTCATAGGGGCCAACGTCCTGACTTTC.

This chain uses TRBV11-2 with TRBJ2-3, with 7 bases that match TRBD2. The CDR3 loop spans 15 amino acids. J gave up 4 bases and V 5 bases, and 9 bases lay outside the gene matches. Germline V CDR1 and CDR2: SGHAT, FQNNGV. CDR3 amino acids: CASSGTKGTADTQYF. For the CDR3, the DNA is TGTGCCAGCAGCGGGACTAAGGGGACCGCAGATACGCAGTATTTT. Full variable domain (outside the CDR3, taken from reference TRBV11-2 and TRBJ2-3): EAGVAQSPRYKIIEKRQSVAFWCNPISGHATLYWYQQILGQGPKLLIQFQNNGVVDDSQLPKDRFSAERLKGVDSTLKIQPAKLEDSAVYLCASSGTKGTADTQYFGPGTRLTVL.

This clonotype appeared a single time. The chain employs TRBV30 and TRBJ1-2; no definite D call. The V end lost 1 base, the J end lost 0 bases, and 15 bases lay between the germline ends. This CDR3 is 16 amino acids long. Germline-derived CDR1 and CDR2 are GTSNPN and SVGIG (reference sequence). The CDR3 DNA reads TGTGCCTGGAGTGCGTACCCCGGAAGGGCTAACTATGGCTACACCTTC. It codes for CAWSAYPGRANYGYTF.

The rearrangement links TRBV2 to TRBJ2-1, with 12 bases matching TRBD2. J gave up 2 bases and V 3 bases, and 5 bases lay outside the gene matches. This CDR3 has 17 residues. Germline V gives CDR1 SNHLY, CDR2 FYNNEI. This chain's CDR3 is CASSERLAGVTYNEQFF. The CDR3 DNA reads TGTGCCAGCAGTGAGAGACTAGCGGGAGTCACCTACAATGAGCAGTTCTTC.

This clonotype was observed once. The rearrangement uses TRBV7-9 and TRBJ2-7, with 12 bases fitting TRBD2. V lost 1 base, J lost 5 bases, and 6 bases stayed unmatched. Germline-derived CDR1 and CDR2 are SEHNR and FQNEAQ (reference sequence). This CDR3 comprises 16 residues. The CDR3 sequence: CASSLVKSSGGDEQYF. The CDR3 DNA reads as TGTGCCAGCAGCTTAGTCAAATCTAGCGGGGGGGACGAGCAGTACTTC.

This clonotype was detected a few times. The V and J genes are TRBV7-9 and TRBJ2-4, with 9 bases matching TRBD1. The end of the DNA fits TRBJ2-7 better, so the J call may be wrong. The CDR3 totals 15 residues. From germline, CDR1 is SEHNR and CDR2 FQNEAQ (reference sequence). CDR3 nucleotides: TGTGCCAGCAGCTTCGGACAGGGGCCGTCCTACGAGCAGTACTTC. Residues: CASSFGQGPSYEQYF.

This clonotype has more than one count but fewer than ten. V is TRBV10-3 and J is TRBJ2-5, with 14 bases that match TRBD2. Germline CDR1 reads ENHRY; CDR2 reads SYGVKD. This CDR3 region has 17 residues. The trim removed 1 base at V and 3 bases at J, leaving 4 bases unmatched. The CDR3 bases are TGTGCCATCAGTGAGTTCAGGGGACTAGCGGGAGAAGAGACCCAGTACTTC. Translation gives CAISEFRGLAGEETQYF.

The chain has TRBV20-1 and TRBJ2-5, with TRBD2 matching over 7 bases. CDR1 is DFQATT and CDR2 is SNEGSKA in the germline V gene (reference sequence). Trimming at V came to 5 bases and at J to 4 bases, leaving 7 bases not matched to a gene. The CDR3 sequence is 13 residues long. This CDR3 reads CSADRGRAETQYF. As DNA, the CDR3 is TGCAGTGCTGATCGGGGGAGGGCAGAGACCCAGTACTTC.

The chain is built from TRBV10-3 and TRBJ2-7; maybe TRBD1 (5 bases). V was trimmed by 3 bases and J by 3 bases, leaving 9 bases between them. The CDR3 is made up of 13 amino acids. Germline V gene sequence: CDR1 ENHRY, CDR2 SYGVKD. In DNA form, the CDR3 reads TGTGCCATCAGTGAAGGCAGGGACTACGAGCAGTACTTC. This sequence encodes CAISEGRDYEQYF.

This clonotype was found a few times. The CDR3 DNA is TGTGCCAGCAGCTTGCTGGGTTTAGCGGGAGGAGGCTACGAGCAGTACTTC. The encoded protein is CASSLLGLAGGGYEQYF. The chain employs TRBV7-9 and TRBJ2-7; 10 bases match TRBD2. V lost 3 bases to trimming and J lost 3 bases; unmatched junction nucleotides: 11. Per germline, CDR1 SEHNR and CDR2 FQNEAQ (reference sequence). The CDR3 runs 17 residues.

The sample holds one count of this clonotype. V gene TRBV15 combines with J gene TRBJ2-1; 8 nucleotides line up with TRBD2. Germline CDR1 and CDR2: LNHNV and YYDKDF (reference sequence). Losses at the gene ends were 3 bases for V and 6 bases for J; bases not matched to a gene: 7. The CDR3 covers 15 residues. CDR3 region: CATSSFPGGFNEQFF. The CDR3 bases are TGTGCCACCAGCAGTTTCCCGGGAGGGTTCAATGAGCAGTTCTTC.

This clonotype was counted only a few times. The chain combines TRBV20-1 with TRBJ1-5, with D perhaps TRBD1 (5 bases). The V gene lost 6 bases and the J gene lost 0 bases, with 21 bases spanning the gap. The CDR3 totals 17 residues. From germline, CDR1 is DFQATT and CDR2 SNEGSKA (reference sequence). The CDR3 is CSAIRAGSIYSNQPQHF. The CDR3 coding sequence is TGCAGTGCGATTCGTGCAGGGAGTATCTATAGCAATCAGCCCCAGCATTTT.

The chain uses TRBV20-1 and TRBJ2-7; 15 positions agree with TRBD2. The CDR3 is 19 amino acids. Per germline, CDR1 DFQATT and CDR2 SNEGSKA (reference sequence). Unmatched junction bases numbered 20, after V lost 6 bases and J lost 5 bases. The CDR3 loop is CSALGQVRGLAGGSNEQYF. CDR3 bases: TGCAGTGCCTTAGGACAAGTCCGGGGACTAGCGGGGGGAAGTAACGAGCAGTACTTC.

This clonotype came up a few times. This chain links TRBV29-1 with TRBJ2-1; 9 bases line up with TRBD2. The CDR3 spans 14 residues. Germline V gene lookup returns CDR1 SQVTM and CDR2 ANQGSEA. The junction had 9 bases not matched to a gene; V was cut back by 4 bases and J by 8 bases. CDR3 in DNA: TGCAGCGTTGTGTCCAGCGGGGGGACGGATGAGCAGTTCTTC. Amino acid sequence: CSVVSSGGTDEQFF.

This clonotype appeared a few times. This chain joins TRBV6-6 and TRBJ2-7; D unclear. The CDR3 has 11 residues. The V gene's germline CDR1 is MNHNY and CDR2 SVGAGI (reference sequence). Trimming took 0 bases from V and 6 from J, leaving 3 bases between them. In DNA form, the CDR3 reads TGTGCCAGCAGTTACTCGATCGAGCAGTACTTC. It is translated as CASSYSIEQYF.

This clonotype was seen a few times. The chain recombines TRBV5-6 with TRBJ1-5, with TRBD1 identical over 8 bases. With 0 bases clipped from V and 8 bases from J, the junction kept 4 bases outside the gene matches. This CDR3 contains 14 residues. Germline CDR1 reads SGHDT; CDR2 reads YYEEEE. The CDR3 reads CASSLGTGWEPQHF. The CDR3 nucleotides are TGTGCCAGCAGCTTGGGGACAGGGTGGGAGCCCCAGCATTTT.

The rearrangement joins TRBV7-2 to TRBJ2-2, with unresolved D. Per the germline V gene, CDR1 is SGHTA and CDR2 is FQGNSA. V gave up 5 bases and J gave up 7 bases, with 23 bases separating them. The CDR3 consists of 17 residues. The DNA for the CDR3 is TGTGCCAGCAGCCCACGTAAAGGCGAGCAGTACTGCGGGGAGCTGTTTTTT. Translation gives CASSPRKGEQYCGELFF. Full variable domain (outside the CDR3, taken from reference TRBV7-2 and TRBJ2-2): GAGVSQSPSNKVTEKGKDVELRCDPISGHTALYWYRQSLGQGLEFLIYFQGNSAPDKSGLPSDRFSAERTGGSVSTLTIQRTQQEDSAVYLCASSPRKGEQYCGELFFGEGSRLTVL.

The rearrangement links TRBV20-1 to TRBJ2-3; no reliable D call. The CDR3 extends over 14 amino acids. Germline V gives CDR1 DFQATT, CDR2 SNEGSKA (reference sequence). V lost 6 bases and J 0 bases, leaving 13 bases between the germline ends. The DNA of the CDR3 is TGCAGTGCCGGCCGGCCGCCGAGCACAGATACGCAGTATTTT. It is translated as CSAGRPPSTDTQYF.

The chain recombines TRBV5-1 with TRBJ2-3, with D possibly TRBD2 on 5 matching bases. The CDR3 has 16 residues. Germline lookup yields CDR1 SGHRS and CDR2 YFSETQ. The V end was cut by 4 bases, the J end by 4 bases, with 19 bases between. Here the CDR3 reads CASSTGLTGAPDTQYF. The CDR3 coding sequence is TGCGCCAGCAGCACCGGACTCACCGGAGCACCAGATACGCAGTATTTT.

The rearrangement uses TRBV12-3 or TRBV12-4 and TRBJ2-4; D could derive from TRBD1 or TRBD2 (6 bases each). The CDR3 consists of 15 residues. The ends were cut back, 8 bases at V and 0 bases at J, with 14 bases in the middle. CDR3 nucleotides: TGTGCCAGCTCGGGGGCTACCCTAGCCAAAAACATTCAGTACTTC. It codes for CASSGATLAKNIQYF.